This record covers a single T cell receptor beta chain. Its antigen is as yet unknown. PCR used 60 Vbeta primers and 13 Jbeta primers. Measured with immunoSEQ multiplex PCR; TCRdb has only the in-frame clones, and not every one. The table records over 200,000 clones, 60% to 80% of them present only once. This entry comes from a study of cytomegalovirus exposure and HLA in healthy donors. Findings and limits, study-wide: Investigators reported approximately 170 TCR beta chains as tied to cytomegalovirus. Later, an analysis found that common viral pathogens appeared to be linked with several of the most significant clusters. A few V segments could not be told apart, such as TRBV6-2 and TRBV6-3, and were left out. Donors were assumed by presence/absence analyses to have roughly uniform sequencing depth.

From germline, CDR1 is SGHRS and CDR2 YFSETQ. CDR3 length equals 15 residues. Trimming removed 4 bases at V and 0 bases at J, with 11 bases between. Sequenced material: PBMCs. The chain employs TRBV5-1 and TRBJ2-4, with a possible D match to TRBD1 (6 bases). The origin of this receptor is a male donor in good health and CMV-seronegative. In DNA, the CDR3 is TGCGCCAGCAGCCTAAGGACAGAAGCCAAAAACATTCAGTACTTC. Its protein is CASSLRTEAKNIQYF.